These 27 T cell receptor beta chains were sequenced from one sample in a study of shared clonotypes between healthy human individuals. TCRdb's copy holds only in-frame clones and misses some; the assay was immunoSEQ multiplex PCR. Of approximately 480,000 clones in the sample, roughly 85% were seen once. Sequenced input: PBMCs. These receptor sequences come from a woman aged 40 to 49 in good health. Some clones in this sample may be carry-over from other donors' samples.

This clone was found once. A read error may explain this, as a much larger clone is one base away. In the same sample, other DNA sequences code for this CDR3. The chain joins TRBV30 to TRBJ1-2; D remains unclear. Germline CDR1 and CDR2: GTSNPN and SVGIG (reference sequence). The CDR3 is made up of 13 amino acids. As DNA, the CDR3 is TGTGCCTGGAGTGGTCCAGCAAACTACGGCTACACCTTC. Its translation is CAWSGPANYGYTF.

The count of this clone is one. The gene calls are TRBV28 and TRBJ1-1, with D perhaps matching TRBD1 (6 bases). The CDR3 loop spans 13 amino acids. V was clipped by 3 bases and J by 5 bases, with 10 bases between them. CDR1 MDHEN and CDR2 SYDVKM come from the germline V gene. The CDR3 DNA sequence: TGTGCCAGCAGTTTGGGGCAGGGGACTGAAGCTTTCTTT. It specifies CASSLGQGTEAFF.

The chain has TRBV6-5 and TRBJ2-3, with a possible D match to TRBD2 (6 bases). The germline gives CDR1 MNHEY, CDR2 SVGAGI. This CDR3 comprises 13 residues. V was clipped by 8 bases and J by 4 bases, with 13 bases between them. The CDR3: CASSLERADTQYF. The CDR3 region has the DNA TGTGCCAGCTCATTAGAGCGGGCAGATACGCAGTATTTT.

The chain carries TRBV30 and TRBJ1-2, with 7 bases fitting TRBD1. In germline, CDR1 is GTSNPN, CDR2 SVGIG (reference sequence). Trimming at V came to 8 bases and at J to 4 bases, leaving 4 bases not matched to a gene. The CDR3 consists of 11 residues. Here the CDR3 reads CAQWTGYGYTF. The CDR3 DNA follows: TGTGCCCAATGGACAGGCTATGGCTACACCTTC.

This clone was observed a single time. The CDR3 region is CASSPSTGFYEQYF. The CDR3 DNA sequence: TGTGCCAGCAGTCCGTCAACAGGGTTCTACGAGCAGTACTTC. The chain couples TRBV27 to TRBJ2-7; TRBD1 might be the D (6 bases). The CDR3 loop spans 14 amino acids. Trimming cost V 5 bases and J 3 bases, with 14 bases left between them. The germline V gene has CDR1 MNHEY and CDR2 SMNVEV (reference sequence).

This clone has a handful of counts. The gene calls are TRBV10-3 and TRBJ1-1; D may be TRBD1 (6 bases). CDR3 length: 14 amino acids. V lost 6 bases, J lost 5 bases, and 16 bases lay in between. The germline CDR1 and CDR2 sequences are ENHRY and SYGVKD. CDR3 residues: CAISKDRTRTEAFF. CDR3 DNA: TGTGCCATCAGCAAAGACAGGACGAGAACTGAAGCTTTCTTT.

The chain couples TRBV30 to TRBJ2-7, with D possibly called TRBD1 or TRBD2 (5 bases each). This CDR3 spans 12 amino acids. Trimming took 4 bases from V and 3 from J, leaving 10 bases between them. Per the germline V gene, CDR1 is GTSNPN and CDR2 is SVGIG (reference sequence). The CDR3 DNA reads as TGTGCCTGGATGGGGGACGACTACGAGCAGTACTTC. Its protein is CAWMGDDYEQYF.

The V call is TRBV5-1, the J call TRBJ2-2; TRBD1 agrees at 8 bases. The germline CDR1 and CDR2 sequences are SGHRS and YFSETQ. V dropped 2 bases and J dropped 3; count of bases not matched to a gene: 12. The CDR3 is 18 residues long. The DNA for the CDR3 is TGCGCCAGCAGCTTCCCAAGTGACAGGGGTTTGGACACCGGGGAGCTGTTTTTT. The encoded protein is CASSFPSDRGLDTGELFF.

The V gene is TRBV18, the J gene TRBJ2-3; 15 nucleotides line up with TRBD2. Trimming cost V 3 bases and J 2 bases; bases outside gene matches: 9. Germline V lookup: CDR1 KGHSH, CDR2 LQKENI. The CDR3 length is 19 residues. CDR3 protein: CASSPGLAGGPNFTDTQYF. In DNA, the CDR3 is TGTGCCAGCTCACCGGGACTAGCGGGAGGACCCAACTTCACAGATACGCAGTATTTT.

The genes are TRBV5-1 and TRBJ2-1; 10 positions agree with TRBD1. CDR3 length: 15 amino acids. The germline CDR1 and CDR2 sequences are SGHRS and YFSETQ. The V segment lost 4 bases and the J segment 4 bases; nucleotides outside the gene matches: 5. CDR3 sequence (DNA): TGCGCCAGCAGCCCCCGGGACAGGGGATACAATGAGCAGTTCTTC. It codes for CASSPRDRGYNEQFF.

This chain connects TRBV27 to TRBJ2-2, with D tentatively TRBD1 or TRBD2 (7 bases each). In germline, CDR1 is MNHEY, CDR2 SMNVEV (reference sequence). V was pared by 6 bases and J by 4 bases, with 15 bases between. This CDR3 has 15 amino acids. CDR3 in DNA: TGTGCCAGCAGCCCCGCAGGGGGGGGCACCGGGGAGCTGTTTTTT. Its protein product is CASSPAGGGTGELFF.

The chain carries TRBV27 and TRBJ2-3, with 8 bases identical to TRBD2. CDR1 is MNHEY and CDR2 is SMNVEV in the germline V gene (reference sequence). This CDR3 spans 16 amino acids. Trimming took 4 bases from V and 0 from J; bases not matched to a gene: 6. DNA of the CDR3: TGTGCCAGCAGTTCCCACATAGCGGGGAGCACAGATACGCAGTATTTT. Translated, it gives CASSSHIAGSTDTQYF.

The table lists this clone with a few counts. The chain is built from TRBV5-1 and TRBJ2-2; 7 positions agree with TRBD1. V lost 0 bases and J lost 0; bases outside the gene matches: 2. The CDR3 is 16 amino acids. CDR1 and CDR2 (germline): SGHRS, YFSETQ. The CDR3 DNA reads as TGCGCCAGCAGCTTGGAGACAGGGCCGAACACCGGGGAGCTGTTTTTT. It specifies CASSLETGPNTGELFF.

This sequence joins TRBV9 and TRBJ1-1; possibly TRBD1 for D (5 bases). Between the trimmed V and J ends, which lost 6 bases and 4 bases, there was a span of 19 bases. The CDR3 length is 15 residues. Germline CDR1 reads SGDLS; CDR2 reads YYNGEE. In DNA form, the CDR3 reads TGTGCCAGCACCCGTTTGACGCCTGGGGGCACTGAAGCTTTCTTT. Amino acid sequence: CASTRLTPGGTEAFF.

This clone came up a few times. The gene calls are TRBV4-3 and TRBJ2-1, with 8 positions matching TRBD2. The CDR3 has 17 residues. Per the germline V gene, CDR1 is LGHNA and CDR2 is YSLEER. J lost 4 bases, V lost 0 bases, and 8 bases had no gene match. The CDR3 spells CASSQDLEASGYNEQFF. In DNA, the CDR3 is TGCGCCAGCAGCCAAGATCTGGAGGCTAGCGGGTACAATGAGCAGTTCTTC.

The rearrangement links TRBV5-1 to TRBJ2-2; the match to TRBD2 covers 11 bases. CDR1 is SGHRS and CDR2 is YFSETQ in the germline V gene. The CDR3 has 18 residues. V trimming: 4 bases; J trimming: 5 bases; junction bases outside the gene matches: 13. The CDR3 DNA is TGCGCCAGCAGCCGGGACGGTAGCGGGAGGGTCGATACCGGGGAGCTGTTTTTT. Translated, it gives CASSRDGSGRVDTGELFF.

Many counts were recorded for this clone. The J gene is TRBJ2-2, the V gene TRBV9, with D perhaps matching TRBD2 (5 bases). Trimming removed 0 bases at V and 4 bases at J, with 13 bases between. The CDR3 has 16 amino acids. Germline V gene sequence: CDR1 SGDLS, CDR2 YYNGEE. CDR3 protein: CASSVGVSEATGELFF. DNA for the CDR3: TGTGCCAGCAGCGTAGGGGTTAGCGAGGCCACCGGGGAGCTGTTTTTT.

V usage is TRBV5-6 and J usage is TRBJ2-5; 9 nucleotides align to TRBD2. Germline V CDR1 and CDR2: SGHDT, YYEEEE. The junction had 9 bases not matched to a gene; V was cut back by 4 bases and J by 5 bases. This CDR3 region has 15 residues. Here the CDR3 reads CASSRLAGVGETQYF. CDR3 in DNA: TGTGCCAGCAGCCGCTTAGCGGGAGTGGGGGAGACCCAGTACTTC.

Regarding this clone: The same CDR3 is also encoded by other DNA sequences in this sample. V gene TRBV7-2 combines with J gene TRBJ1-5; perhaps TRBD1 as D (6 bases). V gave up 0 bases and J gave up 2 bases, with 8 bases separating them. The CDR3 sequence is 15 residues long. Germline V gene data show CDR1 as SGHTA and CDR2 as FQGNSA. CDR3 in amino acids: CASSLAAGGNQPQHF. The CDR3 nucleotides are TGTGCCAGCAGCTTAGCCGCAGGGGGCAATCAGCCCCAGCATTTT.

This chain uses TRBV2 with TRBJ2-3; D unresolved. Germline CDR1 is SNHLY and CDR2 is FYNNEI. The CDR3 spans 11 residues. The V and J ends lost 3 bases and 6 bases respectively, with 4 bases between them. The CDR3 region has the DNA TGTGCCAGCAGTGAGGGGGATACGCAGTATTTT. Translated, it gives CASSEGDTQYF. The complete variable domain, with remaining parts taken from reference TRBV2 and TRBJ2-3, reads EPEVTQTPSHQVTQMGQEVILRCVPISNHLYFYWYRQILGQKVEFLVSFYNNEISEKSEIFDDQFSVERPDGSNFTLKIRSTKLEDSAMYFCASSEGDTQYFGPGTRLTVL.

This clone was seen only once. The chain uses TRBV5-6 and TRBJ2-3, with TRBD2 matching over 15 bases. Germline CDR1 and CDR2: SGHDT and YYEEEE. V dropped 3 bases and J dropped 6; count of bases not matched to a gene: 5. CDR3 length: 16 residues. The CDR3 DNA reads TGTGCCAGCAGCTCCAGGGGGACTAGCGGGAGGGATACGCAGTATTTT. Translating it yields CASSSRGTSGRDTQYF.

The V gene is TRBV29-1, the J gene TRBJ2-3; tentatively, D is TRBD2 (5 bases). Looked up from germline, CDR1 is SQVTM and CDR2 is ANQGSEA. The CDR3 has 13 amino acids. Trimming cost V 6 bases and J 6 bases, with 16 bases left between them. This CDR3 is CSVRGLNTDTQYF. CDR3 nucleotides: TGCAGCGTCCGCGGGTTGAACACGGATACGCAGTATTTT.

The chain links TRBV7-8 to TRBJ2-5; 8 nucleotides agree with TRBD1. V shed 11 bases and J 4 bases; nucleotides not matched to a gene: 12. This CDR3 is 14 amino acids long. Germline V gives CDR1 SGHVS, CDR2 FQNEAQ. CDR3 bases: TGTGCCTCGCTCCAGGGGGCGCTCATAGAGACCCAGTACTTC. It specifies CASLQGALIETQYF.

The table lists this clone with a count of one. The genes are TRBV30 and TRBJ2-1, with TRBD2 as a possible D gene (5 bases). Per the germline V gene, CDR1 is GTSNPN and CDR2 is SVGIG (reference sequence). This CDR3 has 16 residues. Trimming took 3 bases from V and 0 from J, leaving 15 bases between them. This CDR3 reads CAWRSRAVGSYNEQFF. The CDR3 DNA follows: TGTGCCTGGAGGAGCCGAGCGGTGGGCTCCTACAATGAGCAGTTCTTC.

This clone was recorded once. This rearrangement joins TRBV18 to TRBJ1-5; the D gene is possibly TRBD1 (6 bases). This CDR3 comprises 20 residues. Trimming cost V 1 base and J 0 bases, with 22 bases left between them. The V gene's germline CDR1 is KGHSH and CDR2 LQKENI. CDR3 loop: CASSPRGGKPDTYSNQPQHF. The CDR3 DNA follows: TGTGCCAGCTCACCACGAGGGGGGAAACCAGACACCTATAGCAATCAGCCCCAGCATTTT.

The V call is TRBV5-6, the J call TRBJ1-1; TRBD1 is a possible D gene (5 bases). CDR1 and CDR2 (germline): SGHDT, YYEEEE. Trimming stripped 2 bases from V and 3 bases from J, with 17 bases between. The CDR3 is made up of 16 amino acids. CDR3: CASSFLDTGGDTEAFF. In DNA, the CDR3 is TGTGCCAGCAGCTTCCTGGACACCGGGGGGGACACTGAAGCTTTCTTT.

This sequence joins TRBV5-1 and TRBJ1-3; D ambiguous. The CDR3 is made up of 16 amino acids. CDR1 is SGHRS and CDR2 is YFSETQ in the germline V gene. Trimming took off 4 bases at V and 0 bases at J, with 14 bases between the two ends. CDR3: CASSTYSSNSGNTIYF. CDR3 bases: TGCGCCAGCAGCACGTACAGCTCCAACTCTGGAAACACCATATATTTT.